Below are 5 T cell receptor beta chains sequenced from a single sample in a study of T-cell reconstitution after alpha-beta-depleted transplantation in children. Unique molecular identifiers were incorporated when the TCRbeta library was constructed. TCRdb re-analysed the PCR reads in MiXCR, keeping a single row per CDR3 protein. This sample has fewer than 550,000 distinct CDR3 sequences, with over 9.5% found just once. The sequences come from PBMCs, mostly from graft donor cells, collected 180 days after TCRalphabeta/CD19-depleted stem cell transplant. These receptors were obtained from a female patient aged 2-15 years who had a stem cell transplant for aplastic anemia, so the T cells may come from the graft donor.

This clonotype came up a few times. V is TRBV23-1 and J is TRBJ2-3; TRBD2 agrees at 8 bases. TRBV23-1 is noted as an ORF with a role that remains uncertain. V shed 2 bases and J 5 bases; nucleotides not matched to a gene: 15. This CDR3 comprises 18 residues. DNA for the CDR3: TGCGCCAGCAGTCAACCCGCGGCGAAAGCGGGAGTTAAAGATACGCAGTATTTT. Amino acids: CASSQPAAKAGVKDTQYF.

This clonotype was picked up a small number of times. This rearrangement joins TRBV5-1 to TRBJ1-1; D remains ambiguous. This CDR3 is 14 amino acids long. Trimming stripped 0 bases from V and 1 base from J, with 7 bases between. Germline CDR1 is SGHRS and CDR2 is YFSETQ. In DNA form, the CDR3 reads TGCGCCAGCAGCTTGGACGCGTGGAACACTGAAGCTTTCTTT. Protein: CASSLDAWNTEAFF.

The table lists this clonotype with a few counts. This CDR3 reads CASSYSGDEQYF. The CDR3 DNA reads as TGTGCCAGCAGTTACTCGGGGGACGAGCAGTACTTC. The chain uses TRBV6-2 or TRBV6-3 and TRBJ2-7; D tentatively reads TRBD1 or TRBD2 (5 bases each). CDR3 length: 12 residues. CDR1 is MNHEY and CDR2 is SVGEGT in the germline V gene. The V end was cut by 0 bases, the J end by 5 bases, with 5 bases between.

The sample holds a few counts of this clonotype. The chain has TRBV7-9 and TRBJ2-1; 11 bases are a match to TRBD2. The CDR3 extends over 15 amino acids. The germline V gene encodes CDR1 SEHNR and CDR2 FQNEAQ (reference sequence). With 7 bases clipped from V and 8 bases from J, the junction kept 10 bases outside the gene matches. CDR3 residues: CASNSPSGRYDEQFF. CDR3 sequence (DNA): TGTGCCAGCAACTCACCTAGCGGGAGGTACGATGAGCAGTTCTTC.

This clonotype was counted between two and nine times. V usage is TRBV7-9 and J usage is TRBJ1-4; D is uncertain. Germline CDR1 and CDR2: SEHNR and FQNEAQ (reference sequence). The CDR3 covers 14 residues. V was shortened by 1 base and J by 5 bases, with 8 bases between the two germline ends. The CDR3 DNA follows: TGTGCCAGCAGCTTAGAGCGGAGAAATGAAAAACTGTTTTTT. The encoded protein is CASSLERRNEKLFF.